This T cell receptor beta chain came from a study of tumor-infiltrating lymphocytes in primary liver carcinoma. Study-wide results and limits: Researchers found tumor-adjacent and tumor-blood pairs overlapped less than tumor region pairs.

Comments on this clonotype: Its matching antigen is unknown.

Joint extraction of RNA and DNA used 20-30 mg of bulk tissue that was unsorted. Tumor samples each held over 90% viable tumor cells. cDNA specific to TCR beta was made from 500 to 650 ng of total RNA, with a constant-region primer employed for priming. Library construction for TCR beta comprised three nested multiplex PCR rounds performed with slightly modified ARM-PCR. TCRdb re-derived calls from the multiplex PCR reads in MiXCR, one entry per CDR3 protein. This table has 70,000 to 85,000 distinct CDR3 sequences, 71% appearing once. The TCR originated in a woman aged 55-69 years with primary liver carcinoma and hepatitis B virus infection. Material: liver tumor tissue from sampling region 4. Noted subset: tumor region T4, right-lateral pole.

The CDR3 DNA is TGTGCCAGGAGCCCCGTCCCCCTAGCTTCCTACGAGCAGTACTTC. Translating gives CARSPVPLASYEQYF. The V call is TRBV9, the J call TRBJ2-7; D is perhaps TRBD2 (5 bases). The CDR3 totals 15 residues. CDR1 and CDR2 (germline): SGDLS, YYNGEE. Trimming shortened V by 8 bases and J by 1 base, and 19 bases separated the two germline ends.